The rows below give T cell receptor beta chains drawn from one sample of a study of long-term antiretroviral therapy in people with HIV. Clones were sequenced by immunoSEQ multiplex PCR, and TCRdb holds only the in-frame ones, with some missing. The sample yields 45,000 or so clones, 94% seen once. The source was unsorted PBMCs, collected roughly 9.4 years after starting antiretroviral therapy. The receptors here all came from a man under 40 with HIV. Each CDR3 is given without its conserved first and last residue. Each record gives: V gene, J gene, CDR3 protein.

TRBV6-4	TRBJ2-2	ASSDGTNTGELF
TRBV6-5	TRBJ1-4	ASSYSSAGHGEKLF
TRBV28	TRBJ1-1	ASSLSGERRAF
TRBV10-1	TRBJ1-3	ASKGDRRVAGNTIY
TRBV7-6	TRBJ1-1	ASSPPRRKNTEAF
TRBV6-5	TRBJ2-3	ASSYRRDLDTQY
TRBV2	TRBJ2-3	ASSDRTQY
TRBV2	TRBJ2-3	ASTLSGGRDTQY
TRBV5-1	TRBJ1-1	ASTDTYTEAF
TRBV18	TRBJ1-1	ASSPRGPVAEAF
TRBV2	TRBJ2-1	ASSEGGWGSYEQF
TRBV21-1	TRBJ1-2	ASSKARPGQGRFYGYT
TRBV6-5	TRBJ2-5	ASRRTTTNQETQY
TRBV7-8	TRBJ1-6	ASSLEILGNSPLH
TRBV27	TRBJ2-7	ASSSGQGPYEQY
TRBV7-9	TRBJ1-6	ASSPTAGDSPLH
TRBV4-1	TRBJ2-4	ASSQHVWPHTQNIQY
TRBV10-3	TRBJ1-1	ALPGQGFTEAF
TRBV2	TRBJ1-6	ASTPELGANSPLH
TRBV9	TRBJ2-2	ASSVRRDRANTGELF
TRBV2	TRBJ2-4	ASGDLYAKNIQY
TRBV7-9	TRBJ2-5	ASSSLAGVETQY
TRBV9	TRBJ1-6	ASSVDRGRNSPLH
TRBV13	TRBJ2-5	ASSSGTGGETQY
TRBV7-2	TRBJ2-3	ASSFPRTASDTQY
TRBV4-1	TRBJ1-1	ASSLNSNTEAF
TRBV6-4	TRBJ2-1	ASSDSSGSYNEQF
TRBV19	TRBJ1-5	ASSIGSAQPQH
TRBV5-1	TRBJ1-1	ASSLTVNTEAF
TRBV19	TRBJ2-3	ASSIPGGDTQY
TRBV5-6	TRBJ1-6	ASSLGRSGSYNSPLH
TRBV4-1	TRBJ1-2	ASSSTPGQDSYGYT
TRBV9	TRBJ1-2	ASRGTQGVGGYT
TRBV4-2	TRBJ1-5	ASSQDLSGDGSNQPQH
TRBV6-1	TRBJ1-1	ASSEGPGGALGNTEAF
TRBV6-6	TRBJ1-2	ASSSRRQGAHGYT
TRBV19	TRBJ1-1	ASSIAETPMNTEAF
TRBV25-1	TRBJ1-1	ASSEGPSRDF
TRBV30	TRBJ1-2	AWRLDWGGYT
TRBV21-1	TRBJ1-4	ASSRGTGDEKLF
TRBV28	TRBJ1-1	ASSLGVEAF
TRBV15	TRBJ1-5	ATGKSGQGGNQPQH
TRBV27	TRBJ2-2	ASSHFTGELF
TRBV7-6	TRBJ2-2	ASSSTVTGELF
TRBV18	TRBJ2-5	ASSPLRAGETQY
TRBV6-1	TRBJ1-4	ASSKDRGDEKLF